Listed below are T cell receptor beta chains from one sample, sequenced in a study of beta chain features in type 1 diabetes. Using immunoSEQ multiplex PCR, the repertoire was profiled, and TCRdb retains in-frame clones only, with some absent. This table holds about 340,000 clones, 7% to 9% found once. Sequencing input: central memory CD4+ T cells from blood. The receptors derive from a woman aged 18-29 years in good health. The CDR3 runs from the conserved cysteine through the conserved F or W. D genes are given only for firm matches. The size field is filled for only some rows; it gives once, few, many or a size class.

D gene,clone size,J gene,CDR3 length,V gene,CDR3 DNA,CDR3 protein
NA,NA,TRBJ2-5,15,TRBV7-6,TGTGCCAGCAGCCCCTTAATGACGGGACAAGAGACCCAGTACTTC,CASSPLMTGQETQYF
NA,few,TRBJ1-1,10,TRBV27,TGTGCCAGGTTGAACACTGAAGCTTTCTTT,CARLNTEAFF
NA,NA,TRBJ2-1,16,TRBV19,TGTGCCAGTAGCGTTACTAGTCGAACCTCCTACAATGAGCAGTTCTTC,CASSVTSRTSYNEQFF
TRBD1,NA,TRBJ1-3,16,TRBV7-9,TGTGCCAGCAGCCCGGCGGACAGGAACTCTGGAAACACCATATATTTT,CASSPADRNSGNTIYF
NA,few,TRBJ2-5,13,TRBV7-9,TGTGCCAGCAGCTTCGACAGATTAGAGACCCAGTACTTC,CASSFDRLETQYF
TRBD1,once,TRBJ2-4,16,TRBV4-1,TGCGCCAGCAGCCACCGGGACAGGGGGCTCAAAAACATTCAGTACTTC,CASSHRDRGLKNIQYF
TRBD2,few,TRBJ2-1,15,TRBV11-2,TGTGCCAGCAGCACAACTAGCGGGAGGGCCAATGAGCAGTTCTTC,CASSTTSGRANEQFF
TRBD1,NA,TRBJ1-1,12,TRBV27,TGTGCCGGACGACAGGGGAACACTGAAGCTTTCTTT,CAGRQGNTEAFF
NA,few,TRBJ2-7,14,TRBV28,TGTGCCAGCAGCCGACAGGGAGGGACCTACGAGCAGTACTTC,CASSRQGGTYEQYF
NA,few,TRBJ1-3,13,TRBV10-2,TGCGCCAGCAGTGAGACAGCTGGAAACACCATATATTTT,CASSETAGNTIYF
TRBD1,few,TRBJ2-5,14,TRBV10-2,TGCGCCTCTGCAATGGACAGGTTGAGGAGCCCCCAGTACTTC,CASAMDRLRSPQYF
TRBD1,few,TRBJ2-5,13,TRBV6-5,TGTGCCAGCAGTTCGACAGGGTCAAGGACCCAGTACTTC,CASSSTGSRTQYF
NA,NA,TRBJ1-4,14,TRBV7-2,TGTGCCAGCAGCTCACAGGCGGGGAATGAAAAACTGTTTTTT,CASSSQAGNEKLFF
TRBD1,few,TRBJ1-2,13,TRBV5-1,TGCGCCAGCAGCCTGACAGGGGACCATGGCTACACCTTC,CASSLTGDHGYTF
TRBD2,few,TRBJ2-1,19,TRBV7-8,TGTGCCAGCAGCTTATTACGGTTGGGCGCGGGAGTTCCCTACAATGAGCAGTTCTTC,CASSLLRLGAGVPYNEQFF
NA,few,TRBJ2-3,14,TRBV19,TGTGCCAGTAGTATTCGACTCTTCACAGATACGCAGTATTTT,CASSIRLFTDTQYF
NA,few,TRBJ1-4,12,TRBV6-1,TGTGCCAGCAAACGCTCGGGGCAATTTTTGTTTTTT,CASKRSGQFLFF
NA,NA,TRBJ1-2,12,TRBV2,TGTGCCAGCAGAGCCACAGGGAGCGGCTACACCTTC,CASRATGSGYTF
TRBD2,few,TRBJ2-1,21,TRBV19,TGTGCCAGTAGTATAGCCCAACCCAAAAGACTAGCGGGAACGTCCTACAATGAGCAGTTCTTC,CASSIAQPKRLAGTSYNEQFF
NA,many,TRBJ2-7,14,TRBV6-6,TGTGCCAGCAGTTACCTAGAATCCTCCAACGAGCAGTACTTC,CASSYLESSNEQYF
NA,few,TRBJ2-1,14,TRBV5-1,TGCGCCAGCAGCTTGGCAGCAGGGCGGAATGAGCAGTTCTTC,CASSLAAGRNEQFF
NA,many,TRBJ2-1,16,TRBV6-5,TGTGCCAGCAGTTACCCAGGGTTACCCCCCTGGAATGAGCAGTTCTTC,CASSYPGLPPWNEQFF
TRBD2,few,TRBJ2-4,16,TRBV28,TGTGCCAGCAGTTTAAGGCCTAGCGGATGGAAAAACATTCAGTACTTC,CASSLRPSGWKNIQYF
TRBD1,NA,TRBJ2-1,14,TRBV9,TGTGCCAGCAGCGTAGGGGACAGGAACAATGAGCAGTTCTTC,CASSVGDRNNEQFF
NA,NA,TRBJ2-7,13,TRBV28,TGTGCCAGCAGTGGGGGGGCTTACTACGAGCAGTACTTC,CASSGGAYYEQYF
NA,NA,TRBJ2-1,15,TRBV4-3,TGCGCCAGCAGCCAAGGCGACAACTCCTACAATGAGCAGTTCTTC,CASSQGDNSYNEQFF
NA,few,TRBJ2-3,12,TRBV5-4,TGTGCCAGCAGCTCCCGAGGAGATACGCAGTATTTT,CASSSRGDTQYF
TRBD1,few,TRBJ2-1,14,TRBV29-1,TGCAGCGGCAGGGGGTCAACCGAGGACAATGAGCAGTTCTTC,CSGRGSTEDNEQFF
NA,many,TRBJ2-7,13,TRBV18,TGTGCCAGCTCGGATACTCGGGAGAGGGAGCAGTACTTC,CASSDTREREQYF
TRBD2,NA,TRBJ2-3,13,TRBV6-5,TGTGCCAGCGGGGCGGGGGACACAGATACGCAGTATTTT,CASGAGDTDTQYF
NA,NA,TRBJ2-3,13,TRBV5-4,TGTGCCAGCAGCCTAGACACCACAGATACGCAGTATTTT,CASSLDTTDTQYF
TRBD1,few,TRBJ1-1,15,TRBV5-1,TGCGCCAGCAGCTTTCGACAGGGTCCGGACACTGAAGCTTTCTTT,CASSFRQGPDTEAFF
TRBD1,many,TRBJ1-4,15,TRBV4-2,TGTGCCAGCAGCCTACGGGGACAGTCTAATGAAAAACTGTTTTTT,CASSLRGQSNEKLFF
NA,NA,TRBJ2-5,14,TRBV29-1,TGCAGCGTTGCCACTTATGGGGGCCAAGAGACCCAGTACTTC,CSVATYGGQETQYF
TRBD1,few,TRBJ2-7,12,TRBV28,TGTGCCAGCAGTTTGGGGACAGGGGGTCAGAAATTC,CASSLGTGGQKF
NA,few,TRBJ2-3,13,TRBV7-2,TGTGCCAGCAGCAGGGGCCGCACAGATACGCAGTATTTT,CASSRGRTDTQYF
NA,NA,TRBJ2-3,16,TRBV15,TGTGCCACCAGCAGAGAAAGGGAGACTAGCACAGATACGCAGTATTTT,CATSRERETSTDTQYF
NA,NA,TRBJ2-7,15,TRBV19,TGTGCCAGTAGCCGCGGCACCATGTATCTCTACGAGCAGTACTTC,CASSRGTMYLYEQYF
NA,many,TRBJ2-1,15,TRBV5-6,TGTGCCAGCACTTCCCCTGCCGGGACGGGCAATGAGCAGTTCTTC,CASTSPAGTGNEQFF
NA,NA,TRBJ2-2,11,TRBV7-8,TGTGCCAGCAGCGCAGGCGGGGAGCTGTTTTTT,CASSAGGELFF
TRBD1,few,TRBJ2-6,15,TRBV19,TGTGCCAGCCGGGACAGGCCCTCTGGGGCCAACGTCCTGACTTTC,CASRDRPSGANVLTF
TRBD1,few,TRBJ1-2,15,TRBV6-1,TGTGCCAGCAGTGAAGTGGTCAGGGGGAACTATGGCTACACCTTC,CASSEVVRGNYGYTF